What follows is one TCR beta chain and its context. This sample is part of a study of blood T cell repertoires in COVID-19. About the research overall: Sources were T cells, B-cell-depleted T cells, or PBMCs; the material itself was cDNA or gDNA.

The age range of participants was about 18 to 95 years, with residence in about two dozen US areas. Each participant's cohort was designated according to participant-reported clinical history. The germline V gene encodes CDR1 SGHTA and CDR2 FQGTGA. The CDR3 runs 16 residues. V gave up 2 bases and J gave up 8 bases; unmatched junction bases: 8. Profiling relied on immunoSEQ multiplex PCR, and the TCRdb table lists in-frame clones only, not all of them. This table has 350,000 to 500,000 clones, about 88% appearing once. Material for sequencing was PBMCs or T cells enriched from blood (not recorded which). This receptor was taken from a woman aged 18-29 years who had been exposed to COVID-19. The rearrangement links TRBV7-3 to TRBJ2-3, with 12 bases that match TRBD2. For the CDR3, the DNA is TGTGCCAGCAGCTTACTAGCGGGGGGGACCGTGGGTACGCAGTATTTT. Translating gives CASSLLAGGTVGTQYF.